The entry below describes one T cell receptor beta chain. This entry is derived from a study of cytomegalovirus exposure and HLA in healthy donors. Germline CDR1 and CDR2: MNHEY and SVGAGI. With V trimmed by 3 bases and J by 5 bases, 9 bases remained unmatched. The CDR3 runs to 15 residues. Primers: 60 Vbeta forward and 13 Jbeta reverse. The repertoire was sequenced with immunoSEQ multiplex PCR; TCRdb's copy has only in-frame clones and lacks some. The table shows 150,000 to 200,000 clones, with 75% to 90% occurring only once. The sequenced sample was PBMCs. The TCR sequence derives from a man younger than 45 in good health and CMV-seropositive. The chain uses TRBV6-5 and TRBJ2-7; 8 bases fit TRBD1. The CDR3 loop reads CASSYRMQGADEQYF. The CDR3 DNA reads as TGTGCCAGCAGTTATCGGATGCAGGGGGCGGACGAGCAGTACTTC.